Listed below are T cell receptor beta chains from one sample, sequenced in a study of blood T cell repertoires in COVID-19. Repertoires were generated with immunoSEQ multiplex PCR, while TCRdb's copy carries only in-frame clones and drops some. The data show tens of thousands of clones, roughly three quarters seen once. The sequencing sample was made of peripheral blood. These receptors were obtained from a man between 65 and 79 years old with COVID-19, enrolled during active disease. The CDR3 runs from the conserved cysteine through the conserved F or W. The D gene is left open where the match is weak. Some rows mark clone size as missing; the rest say once, few, many or name a class of expanded clone.

v_call	d_call	clone_size	j_call	cdr3_aa	cdr3_nt
TRBV9	TRBD1	few	TRBJ2-2	CASSATGAVGTGELFF	TGTGCCAGCAGCGCGACAGGGGCGGTGGGCACCGGGGAGCTGTTTTTT
TRBV11-2	TRBD1	-	TRBJ1-5	CASSDQGADNQPQHF	TGTGCCAGCAGCGATCAGGGGGCTGACAATCAGCCCCAGCATTTT
TRBV7-8	-	-	TRBJ1-5	CASSPVQGSNQPQHF	TGTGCCAGCAGCCCTGTCCAGGGTTCTAATCAGCCCCAGCATTTT
TRBV19	-	few	TRBJ1-5	CASSMGQGNRKNQPQHF	TGTGCCAGTAGTATGGGGCAGGGGAACAGGAAAAATCAGCCCCAGCATTTT
TRBV4-2	TRBD1	many	TRBJ1-2	CASSQGTGANYGYTF	TGTGCCAGCAGCCAAGGGACAGGGGCCAACTATGGCTACACCTTC
TRBV12-5	-	-	TRBJ2-1	CASAVGGSYNEQFF	TGTGCTAGTGCCGTGGGGGGCTCCTACAATGAGCAGTTCTTC
TRBV6-7	TRBD1	-	TRBJ2-7	CASSSPTGGEQYF	TGTGCCAGCAGTTCCCCGACAGGGGGCGAGCAGTACTTC
TRBV9	-	-	TRBJ1-1	CASCRVGLGRNTEAFF	TGTGCCAGCTGTCGGGTTGGTCTGGGGAGGAACACTGAAGCTTTCTTT
TRBV29-1	TRBD1	-	TRBJ2-7	CSVLRDSSYEQYF	TGCAGCGTTCTCCGGGACAGCTCCTACGAGCAGTACTTC
TRBV27	-	-	TRBJ2-1	CASSRRSGYNEQFF	TGTGCCAGCAGCCGGAGGTCCGGATACAATGAGCAGTTCTTC
TRBV2	-	-	TRBJ2-5	CASTPTRVGETQYF	TGTGCCAGCACACCGACCCGGGTTGGAGAGACCCAGTACTTC
TRBV6-2/TRBV6-3	TRBD1	-	TRBJ2-1	CASSPDGTGFGNEQFF	TGTGCCAGCAGCCCTGACGGGACAGGGTTCGGCAATGAGCAGTTCTTC
TRBV4-1	-	-	TRBJ2-1	CASSPQEVLARPYNEQFF	TGCGCCAGCAGCCCTCAGGAGGTACTAGCCCGCCCCTACAATGAGCAGTTCTTC
TRBV6-2/TRBV6-3	-	-	TRBJ2-1	CASSYSGYNEQFF	TGTGCCAGCAGTTACAGCGGATACAATGAGCAGTTCTTC
TRBV5-1	-	-	TRBJ2-5	CASSLQRSGASQETQYF	TGCGCCAGCAGCTTGCAACGTAGCGGAGCTTCCCAAGAGACCCAGTACTTC
TRBV3-1/TRBV3-2	-	-	TRBJ1-2	CASSQHAGLPNYGYTF	TGTGCCAGCAGCCAACATGCGGGACTTCCTAACTATGGCTACACCTTC
TRBV15	-	-	TRBJ1-5	CATSSTASNQPQHF	TGTGCCACCAGCAGCACAGCTAGCAATCAGCCCCAGCATTTT
TRBV11-2	-	-	TRBJ1-1	CASSPYGDDGTEAFF	TGTGCCAGCAGCCCCTATGGAGATGACGGCACTGAAGCTTTCTTT
TRBV5-1	-	-	TRBJ2-1	CASSPGLGRNEQFF	TGCGCCAGCAGCCCTGGCCTGGGGCGAAATGAGCAGTTCTTC
TRBV28	TRBD1	once	TRBJ1-2	CASRPGGYGYTF	TGTGCCAGCAGGCCAGGGGGCTATGGCTACACCTTC
TRBV27	-	-	TRBJ2-1	CASRRAGLPNEQFF	TGTGCCAGTCGGAGGGCCGGGTTACCCAATGAGCAGTTCTTC
TRBV18	-	-	TRBJ2-7	CASSPRQNYEQYF	TGTGCCAGCTCACCACGACAGAATTACGAGCAGTACTTC
TRBV10-2	TRBD2	-	TRBJ2-7	CASSVTSAYEQYF	TGCGCCAGCAGTGTGACTAGCGCTTACGAGCAGTACTTC
TRBV9	-	-	TRBJ1-3	CASSLNGGTSGNTIYF	TGTGCCAGCAGCCTAAACGGTGGGACTTCTGGAAACACCATATATTTT
TRBV6-2/TRBV6-3	-	-	TRBJ1-2	CASSYSRVEGYTF	TGTGCCAGCAGTTACTCCAGGGTAGAAGGCTACACCTTC
TRBV7-9	TRBD1	-	TRBJ2-1	CASSLDEGQGAKLEFF	TGTGCCAGCAGCTTGGACGAGGGACAGGGGGCGAAGTTGGAGTTCTTC
TRBV9	TRBD2	few	TRBJ2-3	CASSPLSAGTTDTQYF	TGTGCCAGCAGCCCCCTGTCAGCGGGGACCACAGATACGCAGTATTTT
TRBV7-3	-	-	TRBJ2-5	CASSLTGGETQYF	TGTGCCAGCAGCTTAACAGGGGGAGAGACCCAGTACTTC